This note documents a single T cell receptor beta chain sequence. Its antigen is unknown. The PCR employed 60 Vbeta primers together with 13 Jbeta primers. This table comes from immunoSEQ multiplex PCR, and its TCRdb copy is limited to in-frame clones, with some not included. This sample has 55,000 or so clones; about 84% occur once, and the top ten carry about 1.5%. Germline trimming cut 5 bases from V and 2 bases from J; bases unmatched to any gene: 19. Germline CDR1 LNHDA, CDR2 SQIVND (reference sequence). The CDR3 consists of 20 residues. The data stem from a study of cytomegalovirus exposure and HLA in healthy donors. Broader study findings: Near-uniform donor sequencing depth was presumed by presence/absence analyses.

The material sequenced was PBMCs. The clonotype was recovered from a female donor in good health and CMV-seronegative. V usage is TRBV19 and J usage is TRBJ2-3, with 10 nucleotides matching TRBD2. The CDR3 spells CASSSPGLAGADYLTDTQYF. CDR3 DNA: TGTGCCAGTAGTTCCCCCGGGCTAGCGGGGGCGGACTATCTCACAGATACGCAGTATTTT.